The clone carrying this T cell receptor (beta chain) was observed a single time. Its antigen is still unknown. V shed 0 bases and J shed 4 bases, with 16 bases lying between them. Germline values: CDR1 SGHNT, CDR2 YENEEA. The CDR3 totals 18 residues. RNA transcripts yielded amplified TCR beta CDR3 regions. Researchers ran a first-round RT-PCR on the TCR CDR3 using the HTBI primer set. TCRdb re-derived calls from the multiplex PCR reads in MiXCR, one entry per CDR3 protein. The repertoire has approximately 400,000 distinct CDR3 sequences, roughly 14% of them found once; the top ten carry less than 25%. Uncontrolled infection, other autoimmune disease, pregnancy or lactation disqualified patients from enrolment. Source material for PBMCs was less than 12 ml fresh peripheral blood. This record belongs to a study of T cells in Graves' hyperthyroidism and ophthalmopathy. Study outcomes and limitations: The model foresaw ophthalmopathy a median around 6.8 months prior to onset. Ophthalmopathy cases were set apart from stable hyperthyroidism by a 13 V-J model.

This TCR came from a man aged 25 to 40 with Graves' hyperthyroidism that later progressed to Graves' ophthalmopathy. This sequence joins TRBV11-3 and TRBJ1-6; D is possibly TRBD1 (6 bases). The specimen sequenced was blood. The CDR3 sequence is CASSLDLGADSYNSPLHF. The DNA for the CDR3 is TGTGCCAGCAGCTTAGATCTGGGTGCGGACAGTTATAATTCACCCCTCCACTTT.